This entry features one T cell receptor beta chain sequence. Its antigen is unknown. This entry comes from a study of vaccination effects on CD4 cells after COVID-19. As for the study in general: Late post-vaccine samples came at days +241, +227 and +161 respectively.

Before sequencing took place, the ViraFEST assay used viral peptide pools to expand antigen-specific CD4+ T cells. The authors isolated CD4+ T cells after 9 to 10 days of culture. Documented for the person is a PCR-confirmed SARS-CoV-2 infection occurring between March and December 2020. Participants were vaccinated with two doses of either the BNT162b2 or mRNA-1273 vaccine. Cultures had half their medium replaced with IL-2 medium on days 3 and 7. Sequencing was performed with immunoSEQ multiplex PCR; in TCRdb, only in-frame clones are kept and a portion is missing. The data hold about 14,000 clones, with around 80% observed a single time. CDR1 is SGHAT and CDR2 is FQNNGV in the germline V gene. This CDR3 has 13 residues. The V end lost 4 bases, the J end lost 10 bases, and 14 bases lay between the germline ends.

The sequence derives from a human donor who had a prior SARS-CoV-2 infection. V usage is TRBV11-2 and J usage is TRBJ2-1; D unclear. This specimen was CD4+ T cells from PBMCs cultured with SARS-CoV-2 spike peptides, taken after COVID-19 vaccination. This CDR3 is CASSSTPGLEQFF. The CDR3 DNA is TGTGCCAGCAGCTCGACCCCGGGTTTGGAGCAGTTCTTC.